A selection of T cell receptor beta chains follows, all from one sample in a study of cytomegalovirus exposure and HLA in healthy donors. Profiling relied on immunoSEQ multiplex PCR, and the TCRdb table lists in-frame clones only, not all of them. The sample holds about 150,000 clones; over 70% are singletons and the top ten take around 3%. Sequencing input: PBMCs. The origin of the receptors is a man aged 35 to 55 in good health and CMV-seronegative. The CDR3 runs from the conserved cysteine through the conserved F or W. A D gene is named only where the DNA matches it firmly. Some rows mark clone size as missing; the rest say once, few, many or name a class of expanded clone.

TRBV30	-	TRBJ1-2	TRBD1	TGTGCCTGGAGTTGGACAGGGACTAACTATGGCTACACCTTC	CAWSWTGTNYGYTF
TRBV2	-	TRBJ1-2	-	TGTGCCAGCAGTGAAAGCAGCAGGTTTGATGGCTACACCTTC	CASSESSRFDGYTF
TRBV4-1	-	TRBJ2-7	TRBD2	TGCGCCAGCAGCCAAATGCCTAGCGGGGCGCCCCAGTGGTACGAGCAGTACTTC	CASSQMPSGAPQWYEQYF
TRBV7-8	few	TRBJ2-7	TRBD1	TGTGCCAGCAGCTCCTCAGGGGGCTACGAGCAGTACTTC	CASSSSGGYEQYF
TRBV5-1	-	TRBJ2-1	-	TGCGCCAGCTCGGGAGAGGTTGAGCAGTTCTTC	CASSGEVEQFF
TRBV30	-	TRBJ1-1	-	TGTGCCTGGAGTGTCGGGGGAACTGAAGCTTTCTTT	CAWSVGGTEAFF
TRBV6-1	-	TRBJ1-4	TRBD1	TGTGCCAGCAGTGAGAAAGGGCGGGACAGGGGCGAAAAACTGTTTTTT	CASSEKGRDRGEKLFF
TRBV19	few	TRBJ1-5	-	TGTGCCAGTAGTATCCTTGAGAATCAGCCCCAGCATTTT	CASSILENQPQHF
TRBV5-1	-	TRBJ1-5	-	TGCGCCAGCAGTACGGACCCGACGGGGGGTGATAGCAATCAGCCCCAGCATTTT	CASSTDPTGGDSNQPQHF
TRBV7-2	few	TRBJ2-5	-	TGTGCCAGCAGCTTATTCGTCCAAGAGACCCAGTACTTC	CASSLFVQETQYF
TRBV28	-	TRBJ2-7	-	TGTGCCAGCAGTTTCCGACTCCCTCCCTACGAGCAGTACTTC	CASSFRLPPYEQYF
TRBV6-1	-	TRBJ1-1	TRBD1	TGTGCCAGCAGCGAAAGGACAGGGGGCTTAGGCACTGAAGCTTTCTTT	CASSERTGGLGTEAFF
TRBV11-2	once	TRBJ2-7	TRBD1	TGTGCCAGCAGTTCTTTGGTGACAGGGTCCCACGAGCAGTACTTC	CASSSLVTGSHEQYF
TRBV4-2	-	TRBJ1-4	-	TGTGCCAGCAGCCAAGACGCAACTAATGAAAAACTGTTTTTT	CASSQDATNEKLFF
TRBV28	-	TRBJ2-7	-	TGTGCCAGCAGCACTAGCATCCACGAGCAGTACTTC	CASSTSIHEQYF
TRBV7-8	once	TRBJ2-2	-	TGTGCCAGCAGCGCTCGGGACACCGGGGAGCTGTTTTTT	CASSARDTGELFF
TRBV27	-	TRBJ2-5	TRBD2	TGTGCCAGCAGTTTAAGTGGGAGGGCCTCTGAGACCCAGTACTTC	CASSLSGRASETQYF
TRBV6-1	-	TRBJ1-2	TRBD1	TGTGCCAGCAGTGAATTAGGACAGGGGAATGGCTACACCTTC	CASSELGQGNGYTF
TRBV6-5	-	TRBJ1-3	-	TGTGCCAGCAGCCCCTTTGGAAACACCATATATTTT	CASSPFGNTIYF